This record concerns one T cell receptor beta chain sequence. This sample was included in a study of cytomegalovirus exposure and HLA in healthy donors. From germline, CDR1 is SGHVS and CDR2 FNYEAQ. V dropped 3 bases and J dropped 4 bases, with 14 bases sitting between them. CDR3 length equals 15 residues. The PCR employed 60 Vbeta primers together with 13 Jbeta primers. The method was immunoSEQ multiplex PCR; TCRdb's version includes in-frame clones alone and lacks a portion of them. The sample yields fewer than 55,000 clones, approximately 70% seen once. The receptor comes from a woman between 50 and 59 years old in good health and CMV-seropositive. The chain is built from TRBV7-6 and TRBJ2-3; TRBD2 is a possible D gene (7 bases). The sequenced material came from PBMCs. The CDR3 DNA reads TGTGCCAGCAGCTTGAACGTGGGGGGGCCAGATACGCAGTATTTT. Its protein product is CASSLNVGGPDTQYF.